This passage covers 2 T cell receptor beta chains from one sample sequenced in a study of blood T cell repertoires in COVID-19. Using immunoSEQ multiplex PCR, the repertoire was profiled, and TCRdb retains in-frame clones only, with some absent. The sample contains 300,000 to 400,000 clones, over 75% of which appear only once. Sequenced material: peripheral blood. These TCRs come from a woman aged 50 to 60 who had recovered from COVID-19.

The chain uses TRBV7-2 and TRBJ2-3; D is ambiguous. The germline V gene encodes CDR1 SGHTA and CDR2 FQGNSA. V gave up 8 bases and J gave up 4 bases, with 13 bases separating them. The CDR3 sequence is 13 residues long. Written as DNA, the CDR3 is TGTGCCAGCCGCATGGCAGTTTCAGATACGCAGTATTTT. Amino acid sequence: CASRMAVSDTQYF.

This chain uses TRBV5-1 with TRBJ2-1, with 11 bases lining up with TRBD2. Germline V lookup: CDR1 SGHRS, CDR2 YFSETQ. With 4 bases clipped from V and 15 bases from J, the junction kept 9 bases outside the gene matches. The CDR3 contains 13 residues. The CDR3 nucleotides read TGCGCCAGCAGCACTATAGCGGGAGGGCCTGGGTTCTTC. Translating it yields CASSTIAGGPGFF. Based on the CDR3 plus reference TRBV5-1 and TRBJ2-1, the full variable domain is KAGVTQTPRYLIKTRGQQVTLSCSPISGHRSVSWYQQTPGQGLQFLFEYFSETQRNKGNFPGRFSGRQFSNSRSEMNVSTLELGDSALYLCASSTIAGGPGFFGPGTRLTVL.